The source of this TCR beta chain is a study of cytomegalovirus exposure and HLA in healthy donors. Researchers ran the PCR with 60 Vbeta and 13 Jbeta primers. Produced via immunoSEQ multiplex PCR; TCRdb's table is partial and in-frame only. The table records some 76,000 clones, 84% of them present only once. General observations from the study: Apparent HLA restriction characterized most CMV-associated TCR beta chains in a later analysis. Cytomegalovirus association was assigned to about 150 TCR beta chains.

The J segment lost 7 bases and the V segment lost 4 bases, leaving 4 bases of the junction unmatched. CDR1 is LGHNA, CDR2 YNFKEQ, per germline. The CDR3 length is 14 residues. A remark on this clone: Its cognate antigen is unknown.

The rearrangement links TRBV4-2 to TRBJ1-4, with TRBD1 matching 9 bases. This receptor was taken from a woman between 45 and 60 years old in good health and CMV-seronegative. The sequenced material came from PBMCs. CDR3 sequence: CASSLQGAGEKLFF. The CDR3 bases are TGTGCCAGCAGCCTACAGGGGGCGGGTGAAAAACTGTTTTTT.